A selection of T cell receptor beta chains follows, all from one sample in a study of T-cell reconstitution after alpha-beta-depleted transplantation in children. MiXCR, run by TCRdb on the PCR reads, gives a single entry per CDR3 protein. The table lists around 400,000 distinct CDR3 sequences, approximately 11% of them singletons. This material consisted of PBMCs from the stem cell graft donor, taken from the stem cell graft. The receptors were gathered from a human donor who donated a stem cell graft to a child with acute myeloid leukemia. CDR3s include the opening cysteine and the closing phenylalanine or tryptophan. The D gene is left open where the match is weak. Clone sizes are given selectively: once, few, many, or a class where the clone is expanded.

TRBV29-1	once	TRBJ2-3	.	CSVALGLRTDTQYF	TGCAGCGTTGCATTAGGGCTGCGCACAGATACGCAGTATTTT
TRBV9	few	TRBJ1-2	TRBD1	CASSARTGSSSGYTF	TGTGCCAGCAGCGCCAGGACAGGGAGTTCGTCAGGCTACACCTTC
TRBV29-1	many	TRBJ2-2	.	CSVELKTSWTGELFF	TGCAGCGTTGAGTTGAAAACATCGTGGACCGGGGAGCTGTTTTTT
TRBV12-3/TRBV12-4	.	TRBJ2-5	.	CASTSFIGETQYF	TGTGCCAGCACCTCCTTCATTGGAGAGACCCAGTACTTC
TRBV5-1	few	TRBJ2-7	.	CASSFSSDTSYEQYF	TGCGCCAGCAGCTTCTCTTCGGACACCTCCTACGAGCAGTACTTC
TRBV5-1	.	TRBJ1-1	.	CASSCPSGRICPMNTEAFF	TGCGCCAGCAGCTGCCCCAGTGGACGGATCTGCCCTATGAACACTGAAGCTTTCTTT
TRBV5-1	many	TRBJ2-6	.	CASSPLIHPSSGANVLTF	TGCGCCAGCAGCCCGTTGATACACCCTAGCTCTGGGGCCAACGTCCTGACTTTC
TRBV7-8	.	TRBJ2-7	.	CASSLARGSEQYF	TGTGCCAGCAGCTTAGCGCGGGGATCCGAGCAGTACTTC
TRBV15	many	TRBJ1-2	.	CATSAGTNYGYTF	TGTGCCACCAGCGCAGGAACTAACTATGGCTACACCTTC
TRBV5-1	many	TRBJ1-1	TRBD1	CASRQGANTEAFF	TGTGCCAGCAGGCAGGGGGCGAACACTGAAGCTTTCTTT
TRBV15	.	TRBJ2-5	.	CATSSVFRVGETQYF	TGTGCCACCAGCAGCGTGTTTCGGGTAGGGGAGACCCAGTACTTC
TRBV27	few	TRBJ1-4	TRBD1	CASSPDAGTAAPNEKLFF	TGTGCCAGCAGTCCCGACGCCGGGACAGCCGCACCTAATGAAAAACTGTTTTTT
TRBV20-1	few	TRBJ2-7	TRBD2	CSARWGGIQYEQYF	TGCAGTGCGCGGTGGGGGGGAATTCAATACGAGCAGTACTTC
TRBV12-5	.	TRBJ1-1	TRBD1	CASGRTGGGPYAEAFF	TGTGCTAGTGGAAGAACAGGGGGCGGCCCGTACGCTGAAGCTTTCTTT
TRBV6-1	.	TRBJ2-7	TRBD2	CASRTGASGLYEQYF	TGTGCCAGCAGGACCGGGGCTAGCGGGTTATACGAGCAGTACTTC
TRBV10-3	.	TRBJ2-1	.	CAIRSAGEANEQFF	TGTGCCATCAGAAGTGCCGGGGAGGCCAATGAGCAGTTCTTC
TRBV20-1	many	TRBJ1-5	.	CSARGGNQPQHF	TGCAGTGCTAGAGGCGGGAATCAGCCCCAGCATTTT
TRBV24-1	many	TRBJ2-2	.	CATSETNTGELFF	TGTGCCACCAGTGAAACGAACACCGGGGAGCTGTTTTTT
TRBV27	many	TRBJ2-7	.	CASSSSWGGYEQYF	TGTGCCAGCAGTTCTTCCTGGGGCGGCTACGAGCAGTACTTC
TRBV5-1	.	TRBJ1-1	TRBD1	CASSRGQGVAEAFF	TGCGCCAGCAGCCGGGGACAGGGGGTCGCTGAAGCTTTCTTT
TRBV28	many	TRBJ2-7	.	CASSPSADEWYEQYF	TGTGCCAGCAGTCCGAGTGCGGACGAGTGGTACGAGCAGTACTTC
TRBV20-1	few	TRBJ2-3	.	CSARDNRVFFTDTQYF	TGCAGTGCTAGGGATAACAGGGTCTTCTTTACAGATACGCAGTATTTT
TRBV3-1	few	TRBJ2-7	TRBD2	CASSQGAGVQYEQYF	TGTGCCAGCAGCCAAGGTGCGGGGGTGCAGTACGAGCAGTACTTC
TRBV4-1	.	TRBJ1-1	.	CASSQDRWGADTEAFF	TGCGCCAGCAGCCAAGATCGGTGGGGGGCGGACACTGAAGCTTTCTTT
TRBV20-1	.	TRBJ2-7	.	CSARDFSPRGEQYF	TGCAGTGCTAGAGATTTCAGCCCGCGGGGCGAGCAGTACTTC
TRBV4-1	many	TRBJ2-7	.	CASSQGIWGERQYF	TGCGCCAGCAGCCAAGGCATTTGGGGAGAACGGCAGTACTTC
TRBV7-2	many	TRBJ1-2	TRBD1	CASSQGQGGGYTF	TGTGCCAGCAGCCAAGGACAGGGTGGAGGCTACACCTTC
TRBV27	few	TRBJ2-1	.	CASSLDGSNYNEQFF	TGTGCCAGCAGTTTAGACGGAAGCAACTACAATGAGCAGTTCTTC
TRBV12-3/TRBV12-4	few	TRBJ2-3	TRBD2	CASTGGVTDTQYF	TGTGCCAGCACGGGGGGAGTCACAGATACGCAGTATTTT
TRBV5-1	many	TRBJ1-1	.	CASSRRQENTEAFF	TGCGCCAGCAGCCGACGTCAGGAGAACACTGAAGCTTTCTTT
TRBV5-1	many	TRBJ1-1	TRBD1	CASSLSGGGVEEAFF	TGCGCCAGCAGCTTAAGTGGAGGGGGCGTGGAAGAAGCTTTCTTT
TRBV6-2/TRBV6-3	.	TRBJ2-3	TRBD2	CASSPVLAVSSTDTQYF	TGTGCCAGCAGTCCAGTACTAGCGGTCTCTAGCACAGATACGCAGTATTTT
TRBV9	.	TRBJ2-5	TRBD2	CASSVSSGGETQYF	TGTGCCAGCAGCGTCAGTAGCGGGGGAGAGACCCAGTACTTC
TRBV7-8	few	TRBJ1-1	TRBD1	CASSFLIFPGQGANTEAFF	TGTGCCAGCAGCTTTTTGATTTTCCCGGGACAGGGGGCGAACACTGAAGCTTTCTTT